This T cell receptor beta chain was retrieved from a study of OX40 agonist ivuxolimab in advanced cancers. On the study more broadly: Cancers in dose escalation were hepatocellular, melanoma, renal cell and head and neck. Partial responses occurred in three patients (one hepatocellular carcinoma, two cutaneous melanoma).

Measured with immunoSEQ multiplex PCR; TCRdb has only the in-frame clones, and not every one. The table lists about 9,800 clones, around 89% of them singletons. Samples of blood were obtained at baseline, on cycle 4 day 1, and on cycle 7 day 1. Study-wide results and limits: Average numbers of expanded clones were greater in CD8+ T cells than in CD4+.

In its sample, this clone was seen once. The antigen remains undetermined. Germline V CDR1 and CDR2: SNHLY, FYNNEI. The ends lost 8 bases at V and 4 bases at J; junction bases unmatched: 6. This CDR3 contains 14 residues. The sequences come from CD4+ or CD8+ T cells sorted from blood, collected in a trial of the OX40 agonist ivuxolimab. The chain recombines TRBV2 with TRBJ1-5; 9 nucleotides align to TRBD1. The receptor was derived from an adult with an advanced solid tumor such as melanoma, head and neck, liver or kidney cancer. This CDR3 reads CASQAGTGNQPQHF. The CDR3 region has the DNA TGTGCCAGCCAAGCCGGGACAGGGAATCAGCCCCAGCATTTT. Variable domain in full (rest from reference TRBV2 and TRBJ1-5): EPEVTQTPSHQVTQMGQEVILRCVPISNHLYFYWYRQILGQKVEFLVSFYNNEISEKSEIFDDQFSVERPDGSNFTLKIRSTKLEDSAMYFCASQAGTGNQPQHFGDGTRLSIL.